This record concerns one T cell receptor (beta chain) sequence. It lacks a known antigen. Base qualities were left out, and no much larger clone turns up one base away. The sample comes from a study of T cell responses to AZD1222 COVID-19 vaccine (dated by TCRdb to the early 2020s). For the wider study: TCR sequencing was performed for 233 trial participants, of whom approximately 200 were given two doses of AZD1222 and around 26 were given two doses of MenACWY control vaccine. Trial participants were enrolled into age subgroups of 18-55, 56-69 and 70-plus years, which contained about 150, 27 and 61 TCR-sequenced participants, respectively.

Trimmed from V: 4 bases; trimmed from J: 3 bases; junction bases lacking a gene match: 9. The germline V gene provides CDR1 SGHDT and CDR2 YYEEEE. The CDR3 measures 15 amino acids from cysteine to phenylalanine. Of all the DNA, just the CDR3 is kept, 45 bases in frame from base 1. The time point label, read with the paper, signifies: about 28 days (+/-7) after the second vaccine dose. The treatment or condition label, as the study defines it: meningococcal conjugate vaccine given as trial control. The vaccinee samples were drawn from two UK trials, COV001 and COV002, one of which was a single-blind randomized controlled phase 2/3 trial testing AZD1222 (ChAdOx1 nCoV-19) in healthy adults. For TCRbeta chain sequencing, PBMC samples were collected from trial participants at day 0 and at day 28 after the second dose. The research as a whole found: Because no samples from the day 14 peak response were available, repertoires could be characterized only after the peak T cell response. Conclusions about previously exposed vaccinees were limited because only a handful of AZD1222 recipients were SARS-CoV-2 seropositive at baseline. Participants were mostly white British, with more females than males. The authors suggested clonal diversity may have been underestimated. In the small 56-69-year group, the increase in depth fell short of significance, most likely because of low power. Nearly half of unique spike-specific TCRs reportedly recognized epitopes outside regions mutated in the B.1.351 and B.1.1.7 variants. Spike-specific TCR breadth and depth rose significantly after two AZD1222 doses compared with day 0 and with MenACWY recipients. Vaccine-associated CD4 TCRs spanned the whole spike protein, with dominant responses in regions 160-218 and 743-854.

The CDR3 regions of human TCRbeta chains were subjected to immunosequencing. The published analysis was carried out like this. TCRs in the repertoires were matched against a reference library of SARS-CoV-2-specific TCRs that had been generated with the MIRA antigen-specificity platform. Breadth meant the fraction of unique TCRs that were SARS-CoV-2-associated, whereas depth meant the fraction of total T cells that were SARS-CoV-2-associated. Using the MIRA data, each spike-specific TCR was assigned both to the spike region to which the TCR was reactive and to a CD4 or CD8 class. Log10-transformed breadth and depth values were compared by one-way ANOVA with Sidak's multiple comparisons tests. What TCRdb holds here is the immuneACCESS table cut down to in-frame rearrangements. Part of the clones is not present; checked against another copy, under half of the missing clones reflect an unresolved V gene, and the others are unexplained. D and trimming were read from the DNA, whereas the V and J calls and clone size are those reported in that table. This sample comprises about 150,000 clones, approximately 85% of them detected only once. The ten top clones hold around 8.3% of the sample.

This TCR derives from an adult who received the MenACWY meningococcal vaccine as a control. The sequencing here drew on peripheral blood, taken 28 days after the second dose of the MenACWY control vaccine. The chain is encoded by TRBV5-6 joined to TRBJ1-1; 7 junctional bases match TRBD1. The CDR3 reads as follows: CASSLRQGYDTEAFF. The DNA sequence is TGTGCCAGCAGCCTAAGACAGGGTTATGACACTGAAGCTTTCTTT.